The text below deals with one T cell receptor beta chain. Its antigen is unidentified. The data are from a study of T cells after yellow fever vaccination. TCRdb re-called the 5' RACE reads with MiXCR, one entry per CDR3 protein. This repertoire shows some 350,000 distinct CDR3 sequences, 4.1% found once; its top ten account for approximately 23%. Germline V gene sequence: CDR1 MDHEN, CDR2 SYDVKM. Deletions cut 3 bases from V and 6 bases from J, with 12 bases between. The CDR3 sequence is 14 residues long. Overall study findings and caveats: Shared CD4/CD8 clonotypes were a small share, likely from convergent recombination.

The sequencing used PBMCs, collected 5 days after the yellow fever booster vaccination. The clonotype comes from a young man who received the YFV17D yellow fever vaccine. This chain connects TRBV28 to TRBJ1-5; a weak D match, TRBD1 (5 bases). The DNA for the CDR3 is TGTGCCAGCAGTTTGGGGGGTTTTGTTCAGCCCCAGCATTTT. Its translation: CASSLGGFVQPQHF.